Shown below are 26 T cell receptor beta chains from a single sample sequenced in a study of response to subunit inactivated influenza vaccine. Using its own MiXCR run on the RT-PCR reads, TCRdb lists one record per CDR3 protein. The table has about 540,000 distinct CDR3 sequences, roughly 25% seen once. The sample was also linked to a second study, of T cells expressing NK-cell markers. That work states: UMIs were included in TCR beta cDNA generated by 5'RACE template switching.

The source was CD4+ T cells sorted from PBMCs, collected 11 to 12 days after vaccination. The source is a man aged 50-59 years who received an inactivated influenza vaccine.

The chain recombines TRBV6-1 with TRBJ2-1; 10 bases line up with TRBD2. The CDR3 covers 17 residues. Germline trimming cut 5 bases from V and 14 bases from J; bases unmatched to any gene: 21. CDR1 is MNHNS and CDR2 is SASEGT in the germline V gene. The CDR3 DNA reads TGTGCCAGCAGTCCTTGGACAGGCTCTACTACCGGGACTAGCGAGTTCTTC. Amino acids: CASSPWTGSTTGTSEFF.

For the CDR3, the DNA is TGTGCCAGCAGCCGGCAGTCTAGCACAGATACGCAGTATTTT. Protein product: CASSRQSSTDTQYF. The chain recombines TRBV7-2 with TRBJ2-3, with D unresolved. Trimming removed 5 bases from V and 0 bases from J, with 9 bases in between. The CDR3 covers 14 residues. The germline V gene encodes CDR1 SGHTA and CDR2 FQGNSA.

At least ten counts were recorded for this clonotype. This chain uses TRBV4-1 with TRBJ1-4, with TRBD1 identical over 7 bases. Germline V CDR1 and CDR2: MGHRA, YSYEKL. The CDR3 spans 15 residues. V lost 1 base to trimming and J lost 2 bases; unmatched junction nucleotides: 1. CDR3 sequence: CASSQAGGTNEKLFF. The DNA of the CDR3 is TGCGCCAGCAGCCAAGCAGGGGGGACTAATGAAAAACTGTTTTTT.

The V call is TRBV9, the J call TRBJ2-1, with 12 bases aligning to TRBD2. This CDR3 has 15 amino acids. Looked up from germline, CDR1 is SGDLS and CDR2 is YYNGEE. The V and J ends lost 3 bases and 5 bases, in that order; junction bases with no gene match: 3. The DNA of the CDR3 is TGTGCCAGCAGCGAACTAGCGGGGGGCCACAATGAGCAGTTCTTC. This codes for CASSELAGGHNEQFF.

The rearrangement uses TRBV4-1 and TRBJ2-1, with TRBD2 matching 9 bases. With 0 bases clipped from V and 9 bases from J, the junction kept 6 bases outside the gene matches. CDR1 and CDR2 from the germline V gene are MGHRA and YSYEKL. The length of the CDR3 is 15 residues. The CDR3 DNA is TGCGCCAGCAGCCAAGAGGGGACTAGCCGGGGTGAGCAGTTCTTC. It codes for CASSQEGTSRGEQFF.

This clonotype was counted a few times. The chain combines TRBV20-1 with TRBJ2-7; 9 nucleotides line up with TRBD1. The length of the CDR3 is 11 residues. Germline CDR1 is DFQATT and CDR2 is SNEGSKA (reference sequence). J lost 6 bases, V lost 5 bases, and 2 bases had no gene match. The CDR3 sequence is CSALDRGEQYF. The CDR3 DNA reads as TGCAGTGCTTTGGACAGGGGCGAGCAGTACTTC.

Note on this clonotype: A clone one base away is much larger, so this may be a read error. The chain has TRBV24-1 and TRBJ1-5, with D possibly being TRBD1 (5 bases). Germline V gene lookup returns CDR1 KGHDR and CDR2 SFDVKD. The CDR3 extends over 20 amino acids. The DNA for the CDR3 is TGTGCCACCAGTGATTTGTGGTATAGTTTCGCAGGGCTTAGCAATCAGCCCCAGCCTTTT. Its translation is CATSDLWYSFAGLSNQPQPF.

This clonotype was detected only a few times. The J gene is TRBJ2-3, the V gene TRBV20-1; 11 bases are a match to TRBD2. The CDR3 has 13 residues. Trimming at V came to 5 bases and at J to 7 bases, leaving 5 bases not matched to a gene. CDR1 and CDR2 (germline): DFQATT, SNEGSKA (reference sequence). The CDR3 DNA sequence: TGCAGTGCTTTGACTAGCGGGGAATATACGCAGTATTTT. It yields the protein CSALTSGEYTQYF.

There are a few counts of this clonotype. The chain joins TRBV5-6 to TRBJ2-7; perhaps D is TRBD1 or TRBD2 (5 bases each). The CDR3 has 14 amino acids. Germline V lookup: CDR1 SGHDT, CDR2 YYEEEE. V lost 4 bases and J lost 4, with 15 bases in between. CDR3 coding DNA: TGTGCCAGCAGCCACGGGACGGGAAGGTACGAGCAGTACTTC. It is translated as CASSHGTGRYEQYF.

This clonotype was detected a few times. This chain uses TRBV5-5 with TRBJ2-2; the D gene is possibly TRBD2 (6 bases). This CDR3 region has 16 residues. V was cut by 4 bases and J by 1 base, with 14 bases left in between. Per germline, CDR1 SGHKS and CDR2 YYEKEE (reference sequence). CDR3 region: CASSGGTLMNTGELFF. CDR3 in DNA: TGTGCCAGCAGCGGCGGGACCTTAATGAACACCGGGGAGCTGTTTTTT.

This sequence joins TRBV7-9 and TRBJ2-7; 7 nucleotides line up with TRBD2. The ends lost 5 bases at V and 4 bases at J; junction bases unmatched: 14. The CDR3 sequence is 16 residues long. In germline, CDR1 is SEHNR, CDR2 FQNEAQ (reference sequence). The CDR3 reads CASSPSTGRTTYEQYF. The CDR3 region has the DNA TGTGCCAGCAGCCCCTCTACCGGGAGGACTACTTACGAGCAGTACTTC.

This clonotype was seen only a few times. The rearrangement joins TRBV15 to TRBJ2-3; no firm D call. V was pared by 4 bases and J by 6 bases, with 11 bases between. CDR1 is LNHNV and CDR2 is YYDKDF in the germline V gene (reference sequence). The CDR3 loop spans 13 amino acids. The DNA of the CDR3 is TGTGCCACCAGCATAGACCAAGGGGATACGCAGTATTTT. Residues: CATSIDQGDTQYF.

This clonotype was picked up many times. The chain uses TRBV4-3 and TRBJ2-7; possibly TRBD1 or TRBD2 for D (5 bases each). From germline, CDR1 is LGHNA and CDR2 YSLEER. The CDR3 contains 17 residues. Deletions cut 0 bases from V and 3 bases from J, with 18 bases between. The CDR3 DNA is TGCGCCAGCAGCCAAGATCCGAGGGGTCGGGGTGGCTACGAGCAGTACTTC. Protein sequence: CASSQDPRGRGGYEQYF.

The chain joins TRBV5-1 to TRBJ2-5, with D possibly matching TRBD1 (6 bases). Per germline, CDR1 SGHRS and CDR2 YFSETQ. CDR3 length: 14 amino acids. Trimming left V 4 bases short and J 4 bases short, with 14 bases between. The chain's CDR3 is CASSPQGSGETQYF. As DNA, the CDR3 is TGCGCCAGCAGCCCACAGGGCTCAGGAGAGACCCAGTACTTC.

The chain links TRBV4-3 to TRBJ2-2, with D hard to call. V gave up 0 bases and J gave up 1 base, with 12 bases separating them. This CDR3 contains 17 residues. Germline V CDR1 and CDR2: LGHNA, YSLEER. The CDR3 loop is CASSQESGRWNTGELFF. CDR3 DNA sequence: TGCGCCAGCAGCCAAGAGTCGGGCAGGTGGAACACCGGGGAGCTGTTTTTT.

The rearrangement joins TRBV5-1 to TRBJ1-4; 10 bases fit TRBD1. Germline values: CDR1 SGHRS, CDR2 YFSETQ. V gave up 3 bases and J gave up 8 bases; unmatched junction bases: 7. The CDR3 runs 15 residues. The CDR3 bases are TGCGCCAGCAGCTCACCCGGGACAGGGGAGGAAAAACTGTTTTTT. Translation: CASSSPGTGEEKLFF.

This clonotype was picked up a small number of times. This chain uses TRBV5-6 with TRBJ1-3; 11 bases map to TRBD1. Trimming removed 2 bases from V and 4 bases from J; junction bases left unmatched: 2. Looked up from germline, CDR1 is SGHDT and CDR2 is YYEEEE. The CDR3 consists of 15 residues. Here the CDR3 reads CASSFGQGAGNTIYF. In DNA, the CDR3 is TGTGCCAGCAGCTTCGGACAGGGGGCGGGAAACACCATATATTTT.

The rearrangement links TRBV7-9 to TRBJ2-5; D is perhaps TRBD1 or TRBD2 (5 bases each). The germline gives CDR1 SEHNR, CDR2 FQNEAQ (reference sequence). CDR3 length equals 15 residues. V was cut by 5 bases and J by 4 bases, with 17 bases left in between. The CDR3 is CASSLLTGSGETQYF. The CDR3 nucleotides read TGTGCCAGCAGCCTACTTACAGGCAGCGGAGAGACCCAGTACTTC.

This chain connects TRBV20-1 to TRBJ1-1, with unresolved D. V was trimmed by 1 base and J by 11 bases, leaving 17 bases between them. Germline V gene lookup returns CDR1 DFQATT and CDR2 SNEGSKA (reference sequence). The CDR3 totals 13 residues. The CDR3 DNA is TGCAGTGCTAGAGGCCCCCGGGATAACGGGGCTTTCTTT. Translating it yields CSARGPRDNGAFF.

J is TRBJ2-7 and V is TRBV7-2, with 7 bases fitting TRBD2. V was clipped by 6 bases and J by 3 bases; unmatched bases: 5. Germline-derived CDR1 and CDR2 are SGHTA and FQGNSA. The CDR3 sequence is 13 residues long. The CDR3 nucleotides are TGTGCCAGCAGGGGCGGGGGAAACTACGAGCAGTACTTC. It is translated as CASRGGGNYEQYF.

This clonotype was detected many times. The rearrangement links TRBV11-1 to TRBJ2-5; D gene unclear. Deletions cut 6 bases from V and 2 bases from J, with 7 bases between. The CDR3 length is 12 residues. Germline CDR1 and CDR2: SGHAT and FQDESV (reference sequence). The CDR3 spells CASRGMQETQYF. In DNA, the CDR3 is TGTGCCAGCAGGGGGATGCAAGAGACCCAGTACTTC. Filled out from reference TRBV11-1 and TRBJ2-5, the complete variable domain reads EAEVAQSPRYKITEKSQAVAFWCDPISGHATLYWYRQILGQGPELLVQFQDESVVDDSQLPKDRFSAERLKGVDSTLKIQPAELGDSAMYLCASRGMQETQYFGPGTRLLVL.

In the case of this clonotype: A junction boundary mismatches the germline segment, possibly from a read error. The chain uses TRBV11-2 and TRBJ1-1; weak D call: TRBD1 (5 bases). The length of the CDR3 is 14 residues. Germline assignment: CDR1 SGHAT and CDR2 FQNNGV. CDR3: CASSLAGRRTEVFF. The CDR3 DNA follows: TGTGCCAGCAGCTTAGCGGGGCGTCGGACTGAAGTTTTCTTT.

This clonotype has just a few counts. The rearrangement uses TRBV6-1 and TRBJ1-1; tentatively, D is TRBD1 (5 bases). Germline CDR1 MNHNS, CDR2 SASEGT. There are 15 residues in the CDR3. Trimming removed 3 bases at V and 1 base at J, with 12 bases between. The CDR3 here is CASSDRVWGNTEAFF. The CDR3 bases are TGTGCCAGCAGTGACAGGGTTTGGGGGAACACTGAAGCTTTCTTT.

This clonotype appeared a few times. The J gene is TRBJ2-7, the V gene TRBV29-1; D might be TRBD1 (6 bases). The CDR3 spans 14 residues. Between the trimmed V and J ends, which lost 5 bases and 4 bases, there was a span of 18 bases. The germline V gene has CDR1 SQVTM and CDR2 ANQGSEA. The CDR3 here is CSVLELDRLYEQYF. CDR3 sequence (DNA): TGCAGCGTTTTAGAACTTGACAGGTTGTACGAGCAGTACTTC.

This clonotype was observed a handful of times. The chain employs TRBV6-5 and TRBJ1-1, with unresolved D. The CDR3 contains 16 residues. Trimming stripped 2 bases from V and 0 bases from J, with 13 bases between. Germline assignment: CDR1 MNHEY and CDR2 SVGAGI. CDR3 sequence reads: CASSYLQATLNTEAFF. CDR3 nucleotide sequence: TGTGCCAGCAGTTACCTCCAGGCTACCTTGAACACTGAAGCTTTCTTT.

The sample holds a few counts of this clonotype. V is TRBV6-5 and J is TRBJ1-6; D gene uncertain. The CDR3 runs 17 residues. V dropped 0 bases and J dropped 1 base, with 10 bases sitting between them. Germline V gene data show CDR1 as MNHEY and CDR2 as SVGAGI. The chain's CDR3 is CASSYSGIVSYNSPLHF. Written as DNA, the CDR3 is TGTGCCAGCAGTTACTCAGGGATCGTGTCCTATAATTCACCCCTCCACTTT.